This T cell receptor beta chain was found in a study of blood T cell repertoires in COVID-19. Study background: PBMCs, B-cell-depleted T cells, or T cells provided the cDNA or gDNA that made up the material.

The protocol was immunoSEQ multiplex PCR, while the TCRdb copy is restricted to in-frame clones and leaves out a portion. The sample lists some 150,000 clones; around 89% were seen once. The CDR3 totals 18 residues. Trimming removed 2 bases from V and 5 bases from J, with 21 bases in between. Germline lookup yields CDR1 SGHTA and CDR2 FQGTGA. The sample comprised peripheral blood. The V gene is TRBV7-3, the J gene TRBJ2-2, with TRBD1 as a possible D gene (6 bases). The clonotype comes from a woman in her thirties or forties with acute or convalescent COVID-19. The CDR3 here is CASSLYPGAPRLTGELFF. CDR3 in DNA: TGTGCCAGCAGCTTATACCCAGGGGCGCCGAGGTTGACCGGGGAGCTGTTTTTT.